Shown below are 21 T cell receptor beta chains from a single sample sequenced in a study of blood T cell repertoires in COVID-19. Sequenced by immunoSEQ multiplex PCR; TCRdb stores in-frame clones only, minus some. The table lists roughly 340,000 clones, 80% to 90% of them singletons. Specimen: PBMCs or T cells enriched from blood (not recorded which). These receptors were obtained from a man between 35 and 55 years old in a cohort exposed to, infected with or recovered from COVID-19 (not recorded which).

The chain is built from TRBV5-6 and TRBJ2-1; TRBD2 matches 7 bases. V dropped 2 bases and J dropped 5; count of bases not matched to a gene: 7. In germline, CDR1 is SGHDT, CDR2 YYEEEE. The CDR3 runs 15 residues. The DNA for the CDR3 is TGTGCCAGCAGCTTACTAGCGAACCTGAACAATGAGCAGTTCTTC. Protein sequence: CASSLLANLNNEQFF.

The chain recombines TRBV11-2 with TRBJ2-6, with TRBD1 matching over 7 bases. Germline V gives CDR1 SGHAT, CDR2 FQNNGV. The CDR3 has 16 amino acids. The ends lost 4 bases at V and 4 bases at J; junction bases unmatched: 7. CDR3 coding DNA: TGTGCCAGCAGCTCATCAGGGGGATCGGGGGCCAACGTCCTGACTTTC. Its translation is CASSSSGGSGANVLTF.

This clone showed up just once. The chain uses TRBV5-4 and TRBJ2-1; the match to TRBD2 covers 9 bases. With V trimmed by 0 bases and J by 2 bases, 0 bases remained unmatched. Germline assignment: CDR1 SGHNT and CDR2 YYREEE (reference sequence). CDR3 length equals 15 residues. In DNA form, the CDR3 reads TGTGCCAGCAGCTTGGCTAGCGGGGCCTACAATGAGCAGTTCTTC. The encoded protein is CASSLASGAYNEQFF.

The chain carries TRBV19 and TRBJ2-1, with TRBD2 matching over 7 bases. J gave up 6 bases and V 6 bases, and 11 bases lay outside the gene matches. The V gene's germline CDR1 is LNHDA and CDR2 SQIVND (reference sequence). This CDR3 comprises 15 residues. DNA for the CDR3: TGTGCCAGTAGCCCAGGACTGCCGGGAGGCAATGAGCAGTTCTTC. Its translation is CASSPGLPGGNEQFF.

This clone was detected only once. The V and J genes are TRBV5-6 and TRBJ2-1; 10 bases line up with TRBD2. CDR1 SGHDT and CDR2 YYEEEE come from the germline V gene. This CDR3 is 16 amino acids long. V lost 0 bases and J lost 5; bases outside the gene matches: 5. CDR3 sequence (DNA): TGTGCCAGCAGCTTGGGGAGCGGGAGGGCAAACAATGAGCAGTTCTTC. Its protein product is CASSLGSGRANNEQFF.

The chain recombines TRBV6-5 with TRBJ1-1; no clear D gene. Trimming cost V 7 bases and J 0 bases, with 9 bases left between them. Germline V gene data show CDR1 as MNHEY and CDR2 as SVGAGI. CDR3 length equals 13 residues. The CDR3 nucleotides are TGTGCCAGCATCGCAGACTTGAACACTGAAGCTTTCTTT. It codes for CASIADLNTEAFF.

The J gene is TRBJ2-3, the V gene TRBV10-1, with D tentatively TRBD2 (6 bases). The V and J ends lost 5 bases and 6 bases respectively, with 21 bases between them. The CDR3 loop spans 16 amino acids. Germline V CDR1 and CDR2: WNHNN, SYGVQD (reference sequence). CDR3 protein: CASSTSSSGQPDTQYF. The CDR3 DNA sequence: TGCGCCAGCAGTACCTCCTCCAGCGGGCAACCGGATACGCAGTATTTT.

This rearrangement joins TRBV4-1 to TRBJ2-1; 9 nucleotides match TRBD2. The J segment lost 4 bases and the V segment lost 3 bases, leaving 10 bases of the junction unmatched. CDR1 is MGHRA, CDR2 YSYEKL, per germline. This CDR3 comprises 17 residues. CDR3 coding DNA: TGCGCCAGCAGCCAGGGGGGTGTTAGCGGGAGTTACAATGAGCAGTTCTTC. Protein sequence: CASSQGGVSGSYNEQFF.

This clone was seen a single time. The chain links TRBV28 to TRBJ1-1; the D is unclear. The ends were cut back, 4 bases at V and 8 bases at J, with 11 bases in the middle. Germline-derived CDR1 and CDR2 are MDHEN and SYDVKM. This CDR3 has 12 amino acids. CDR3 residues: CASSSSFYEAFF. The DNA for the CDR3 is TGTGCCAGCAGTTCCTCATTCTACGAAGCTTTCTTT.

This clone has only one observation. The rearrangement joins TRBV7-9 to TRBJ2-1; 11 nucleotides match TRBD2. Germline-derived CDR1 and CDR2 are SEHNR and FQNEAQ (reference sequence). The junction had 0 bases not matched to a gene; V was cut back by 1 base and J by 7 bases. The CDR3 sequence is 14 residues long. The CDR3 coding sequence is TGTGCCAGCAGCTTAGTAGCGGGAGGGAATGAGCAGTTCTTC. Encoded protein: CASSLVAGGNEQFF.

This chain links TRBV30 with TRBJ2-7, with D hard to call. This CDR3 region has 11 residues. The germline gives CDR1 GTSNPN, CDR2 SVGIG (reference sequence). V was clipped by 2 bases and J by 4 bases, with 6 bases between them. CDR3: CAWSNQYEQYF. CDR3 coding DNA: TGTGCCTGGAGTAACCAGTACGAGCAGTACTTC. The full variable domain, with the rest looked up from reference TRBV30 and TRBJ2-7, is SQTIHQWPATLVQPVGSPLSLECTVEGTSNPNLYWYRQAAGRGLQLLFYSVGIGQISSEVPQNLSASRPQDRQFILSSKKLLLSDSGFYLCAWSNQYEQYFGPGTRLTVT.

The chain has TRBV11-2 and TRBJ2-3; 8 positions agree with TRBD1. The CDR3 contains 18 residues. The germline CDR1 and CDR2 sequences are SGHAT and FQNNGV. The junction had 12 bases not matched to a gene; V was cut back by 2 bases and J by 2 bases. The CDR3 sequence is CASSLQGAVPTFTDTQYF. Here the CDR3 DNA reads TGTGCCAGCAGCTTACAGGGGGCGGTTCCTACCTTCACAGATACGCAGTATTTT.

This clone was observed a handful of times. The genes are TRBV4-2 and TRBJ2-7; 10 nucleotides agree with TRBD2. CDR1 and CDR2 (germline): LGHNA, YNFKEQ. The CDR3 spans 17 residues. Trimming at V came to 1 base and at J to 3 bases, leaving 9 bases not matched to a gene. CDR3 protein: CASSQGPPSGRFYEQYF. The CDR3 DNA sequence: TGTGCCAGCAGCCAAGGCCCCCCTAGCGGGAGATTCTACGAGCAGTACTTC.

V is TRBV10-3 and J is TRBJ2-7; 11 bases align to TRBD2. Per germline, CDR1 ENHRY and CDR2 SYGVKD. This CDR3 is 16 amino acids long. With V trimmed by 4 bases and J by 1 base, 6 bases remained unmatched. The CDR3 DNA is TGTGCCATCAGTGTGGGGACTAGCGGCTCTTCCTACGAGCAGTACTTC. Encoded protein: CAISVGTSGSSYEQYF.

The CDR3 reads CASSRGSNQPQHF. In nucleotides, the CDR3 is TGCGCCAGCAGTCGGGGGAGCAATCAGCCCCAGCATTTT. J is TRBJ1-5 and V is TRBV10-2; TRBD1 might be the D (5 bases). The V end lost 5 bases, the J end lost 1 base, and 6 bases lay between the germline ends. CDR3 length equals 13 residues. The germline CDR1 and CDR2 sequences are WSHSY and SAAADI.

This chain joins TRBV6-5 and TRBJ1-2, with TRBD1 as a possible D gene (6 bases). This CDR3 has 14 amino acids. Germline CDR1 is MNHEY and CDR2 is SVGAGI. V was shortened by 4 bases and J by 4 bases, with 13 bases between the two germline ends. The CDR3, as DNA: TGTGCCAGCAGTTCCATCGGGGACATCTATGGCTACACCTTC. Protein: CASSSIGDIYGYTF.

The chain uses TRBV4-1 and TRBJ1-5; D gene unclear. The V gene lost 4 bases and the J gene lost 1 base, with 11 bases spanning the gap. The CDR3 consists of 15 residues. The germline gives CDR1 MGHRA, CDR2 YSYEKL. The DNA of the CDR3 is TGCGCCAGCAGCCGGGAGGAGCGGAGCAATCAGCCCCAGCATTTT. This encodes CASSREERSNQPQHF.

This clone appeared a single time. The chain is built from TRBV15 and TRBJ1-4; D not resolved. V was shortened by 5 bases and J by 7 bases, with 11 bases between the two germline ends. The CDR3 totals 13 residues. Germline-derived CDR1 and CDR2 are LNHNV and YYDKDF (reference sequence). The CDR3: CATSLEAPEKLFF. The CDR3 DNA reads TGTGCCACCAGCCTAGAGGCCCCTGAAAAACTGTTTTTT.

The rearrangement uses TRBV5-1 and TRBJ2-3, with TRBD2 matching over 12 bases. The CDR3 is 16 amino acids. With 3 bases clipped from V and 5 bases from J, the junction kept 7 bases outside the gene matches. The germline gives CDR1 SGHRS, CDR2 YFSETQ. The CDR3 is CASSSGTSGQEDTQYF. CDR3 in DNA: TGCGCCAGCAGCTCAGGGACTAGCGGGCAGGAAGATACGCAGTATTTT.

V usage is TRBV5-8 and J usage is TRBJ1-3; D is ambiguous. Deletions cut 4 bases from V and 1 base from J, with 12 bases between. The CDR3 runs to 15 residues. Germline V gives CDR1 SGHTS, CDR2 YDEGEE. CDR3 region: CASSRTGISGNTIYF. CDR3 bases: TGTGCCAGCAGCCGGACGGGAATATCTGGAAACACCATATATTTT.

This sequence joins TRBV7-2 and TRBJ2-5, with 10 bases that match TRBD2. Germline loops: CDR1 SGHTA, CDR2 FQGNSA. With 5 bases clipped from V and 4 bases from J, the junction kept 1 base outside the gene matches. There are 13 residues in the CDR3. The CDR3 region has the DNA TGTGCCAGCAGCGCTAGCGGGAGAGAGACCCAGTACTTC. Protein: CASSASGRETQYF. Filled out from reference TRBV7-2 and TRBJ2-5, the complete variable domain reads GAGVSQSPSNKVTEKGKDVELRCDPISGHTALYWYRQSLGQGLEFLIYFQGNSAPDKSGLPSDRFSAERTGGSVSTLTIQRTQQEDSAVYLCASSASGRETQYFGPGTRLLVL.